What follows are 18 T cell receptor beta chains derived from one specimen sequenced in a study of T cell responses to AZD1222 COVID-19 vaccine. Measured with immunoSEQ multiplex PCR; TCRdb has only the in-frame clones, and not every one. The sample carries about 100,000 clones, more than 75% recorded once. Sequencing used peripheral blood, obtained on day 0 of MenACWY control vaccination. All receptors come from an adult in good health.

This chain joins TRBV4-3 and TRBJ2-3; TRBD2 matches at 8 bases. With 0 bases clipped from V and 6 bases from J, the junction kept 14 bases outside the gene matches. Germline V gene sequence: CDR1 LGHNA, CDR2 YSLEER. The CDR3 has 18 amino acids. CDR3 amino acids: CASSQDTPKAGAGDTQYF. The CDR3 DNA reads TGCGCCAGCAGCCAAGATACCCCAAAAGCGGGGGCCGGGGATACGCAGTATTTT.

The chain recombines TRBV7-5 with TRBJ1-1; TRBD1, as called in the table, went unchecked against the DNA. TRBV7-5 is deemed a pseudogene. The length of the CDR3 is 12 residues. Here the CDR3 reads CARSSNRGQAFF. The CDR3 nucleotides read TGTGCCAGAAGCTCCAACAGGGGGCAAGCTTTCTTT.

This chain connects TRBV30 to TRBJ1-5; 7 nucleotides align to TRBD1. CDR1 GTSNPN and CDR2 SVGIG come from the germline V gene (reference sequence). This CDR3 is built from 21 residues. V shed 2 bases and J 0 bases; nucleotides not matched to a gene: 22. DNA for the CDR3: TGTGCCTGGAGTCCACGCTGGGGGGCGAGGGACAGAAGTTATAGCAATCAGCCCCAGCATTTT. Its protein is CAWSPRWGARDRSYSNQPQHF.

The chain couples TRBV28 to TRBJ1-5; D possibly corresponds to TRBD1 (5 bases). V was cut by 4 bases and J by 5 bases, with 15 bases left in between. The CDR3 is 15 amino acids. Germline loops: CDR1 MDHEN, CDR2 SYDVKM. CDR3 loop: CASSSGLPGDQPQHF. The CDR3 DNA is TGTGCCAGCAGTTCGGGACTCCCAGGAGATCAGCCCCAGCATTTT. Full variable domain (missing parts from reference TRBV28 and TRBJ1-5): DVKVTQSSRYLVKRTGEKVFLECVQDMDHENMFWYRQDPGLGLRLIYFSYDVKMKEKGDIPEGYSVSREKKERFSLILESASTNQTSMYLCASSSGLPGDQPQHFGDGTRLSIL.

The chain employs TRBV5-1 and TRBJ2-7; TRBD2 matches 10 bases. The CDR3 is 17 residues long. V was pared by 0 bases and J by 3 bases, with 9 bases of the junction left unmatched. The germline V gene has CDR1 SGHRS and CDR2 YFSETQ. The CDR3 region is CASSLVGGLADLYEQYF. In DNA form, the CDR3 reads TGCGCCAGCAGCTTGGTGGGAGGACTAGCGGATCTCTACGAGCAGTACTTC.

This clone was counted once. The rearrangement uses TRBV18 and TRBJ1-1; D gene unclear. The CDR3 is 14 amino acids. V was pared by 6 bases and J by 2 bases, with 13 bases between. The germline V gene has CDR1 KGHSH and CDR2 LQKENI. As DNA, the CDR3 is TGTGCCAGCTCCCCAGTAAACAGAAACACTGAAGCTTTCTTT. It is translated as CASSPVNRNTEAFF.

The chain recombines TRBV9 with TRBJ1-3; no reliable D call. Trimming removed 0 bases from V and 0 bases from J, with 4 bases in between. The CDR3 extends over 14 amino acids. From germline, CDR1 is SGDLS and CDR2 YYNGEE. DNA of the CDR3: TGTGCCAGCAGCGTAGAAATCTCTGGAAACACCATATATTTT. Protein product: CASSVEISGNTIYF.

V gene TRBV24-1 combines with J gene TRBJ1-6, with 7 bases matching TRBD1. Germline V gene data show CDR1 as KGHDR and CDR2 as SFDVKD. Trimming at V came to 3 bases and at J to 9 bases, leaving 7 bases not matched to a gene. The CDR3 runs 15 residues. The CDR3 protein is CATSDGQAEGSPLHF. CDR3 sequence (DNA): TGTGCCACCAGTGATGGACAGGCTGAGGGTTCACCCCTCCACTTT.

This chain uses TRBV13 with TRBJ1-2; D not certain. V lost 3 bases to trimming and J lost 8 bases, with 13 bases between them. This CDR3 has 13 amino acids. Germline CDR1 PRHDT, CDR2 FYEKMQ (reference sequence). CDR3 nucleotide sequence: TGTGCCAGCAGCTTGCGGGCCTTAGGAGGCTACACCTTC. Encoded protein: CASSLRALGGYTF.

This sequence joins TRBV7-2 and TRBJ1-2; D might be TRBD1 (5 bases). This CDR3 comprises 14 residues. CDR1 SGHTA and CDR2 FQGNSA come from the germline V gene. The V and J ends lost 1 base and 4 bases respectively, with 10 bases between them. CDR3 bases: TGTGCCAGCAGCTTAGGTCAGGGTTTCTATGGCTACACCTTC. This encodes CASSLGQGFYGYTF.

CDR3 region: CASSPQGAAGNTIYF. The DNA of the CDR3 is TGTGCCAGCAGCCCGCAGGGGGCTGCTGGAAACACCATATATTTT. This chain joins TRBV5-4 and TRBJ1-3; TRBD1 matches 8 bases. The CDR3 totals 15 residues. Germline values: CDR1 SGHNT, CDR2 YYREEE (reference sequence). V lost 4 bases and J lost 2; bases outside the gene matches: 5.

The chain has TRBV7-3 and TRBJ1-2; no clear D. The ends were cut back, 2 bases at V and 1 base at J, with 8 bases in the middle. The germline V gene has CDR1 SGHTA and CDR2 FQGTGA. CDR3 length: 14 residues. CDR3 DNA sequence: TGTGCCAGCAGCTTAGGGCAGTTTAACTATGGCTACACCTTC. Protein: CASSLGQFNYGYTF.

The genes are TRBV29-1 and TRBJ1-2; weak D call: TRBD1 (6 bases). Looked up from germline, CDR1 is SQVTM and CDR2 is ANQGSEA. This CDR3 comprises 14 residues. V shed 6 bases and J shed 2 bases, with 16 bases lying between them. CDR3 sequence (DNA): TGCAGCGTCTCCAAACAGGGAGGGAACTATGGCTACACCTTC. Translating it yields CSVSKQGGNYGYTF.

The genes are TRBV19 and TRBJ1-5, with 8 bases matching TRBD1. This CDR3 comprises 15 residues. Germline V gene sequence: CDR1 LNHDA, CDR2 SQIVND (reference sequence). The J segment lost 4 bases and the V segment lost 4 bases, leaving 6 bases of the junction unmatched. The CDR3 DNA reads TGTGCCAGTAGTACGGGAAGGACAGGGAATCAGCCCCAGCATTTT. This translates into CASSTGRTGNQPQHF.

This chain connects TRBV19 to TRBJ1-2; maybe TRBD1 (5 bases). The V end was cut by 7 bases, the J end by 6 bases, with 12 bases between. This CDR3 spans 12 amino acids. The germline CDR1 and CDR2 sequences are LNHDA and SQIVND (reference sequence). The CDR3 DNA is TGTGCCAGTAACGAGGGACGGAATGGCTACACCTTC. This gives the protein CASNEGRNGYTF.

The chain recombines TRBV6-1 with TRBJ1-2; 7 positions match TRBD1. Germline V gives CDR1 MNHNS, CDR2 SASEGT. This CDR3 comprises 13 residues. Trimming took 2 bases from V and 7 from J; bases not matched to a gene: 4. The CDR3 sequence: CASSEPDRVGYTF. CDR3 DNA: TGTGCCAGCAGTGAACCTGACAGGGTTGGCTACACCTTC.

V is TRBV7-9 and J is TRBJ2-2, with D perhaps TRBD1 (7 bases). Germline CDR1 is SEHNR and CDR2 is FQNEAQ (reference sequence). V lost 2 bases and J 3 bases, leaving 10 bases between the germline ends. CDR3 length equals 15 residues. The CDR3 is CASSLRGTDTGELFF. CDR3 sequence (DNA): TGTGCCAGCAGCTTACGGGGGACAGACACCGGGGAGCTGTTTTTT.

J is TRBJ2-3 and V is TRBV5-1; D is undetermined. The CDR3 is 12 amino acids. Germline CDR1 is SGHRS and CDR2 is YFSETQ. The ends were cut back, 3 bases at V and 5 bases at J, with 7 bases in the middle. As DNA, the CDR3 is TGCGCCAGCAGCTCTGAGTTAGATACGCAGTATTTT. Translation gives CASSSELDTQYF.